This T cell receptor (beta chain) derives from a study of shared clonotypes between healthy human individuals (TCRdb year 2020). As for the study more broadly: The cohort comprised two women and three men aged 18 to 49 years. For each donor, CD4 naive and CD4 memory were each given three plates, CD8 naive was given two plates, and CD8 memory was given one plate. To estimate repertoire size and how much clonotype sharing occurs between individuals, the study deeply sequenced the blood TCR repertoires of 5 or 6 healthy adults. To increase sequencing depth and limit assay-specific biases, TCR repertoire library preparation and sequencing were carried out by different laboratories using diverse techniques. Between about 0.85 and 9.5 billion PBMCs per donor were obtained by leukapheresis.

Using the deep immunoSEQ assay, TCR CDR3 regions were amplified from genomic DNA by multiplex PCR. Extracted genomic DNA from each cell subset was distributed evenly across all wells of several immunoSEQ 96-well plates, and each plate was treated as a replicate. For sorted subsets, each replicate PCR was loaded with around 200 ng genomic DNA, equivalent to approximately 27,000 T cell genomes. Purified libraries were measured with a Qubit 3.0 fluorometer, size-checked on a Bioanalyzer 2100, and measured again with the KAPA Library Quantification kit. A separate single-read 150-cycle Illumina NextSeq 550 flow cell was used to sequence each immunoSEQ 96-well plate. In the authors' own workflow: Because only junctional sequences without quality scores were contained in the immunoSEQ output, filtering matching that applied to full-length reads could not be performed. To assign V/J genes and CDR3, sequences were annotated against IMGT germline references using PyIR, a Python wrapper for IgBLAST v1.9. Reads were removed for weak V/J assignments (E-value above 1e-6), missing CDR3, stop codons, out-of-frame junctions, or ambiguous translated residues. A V3J clonotype was defined by an identical inferred V gene, J gene, and CDR3 amino acid sequence. To compute the percentage overlap between repertoires, the number of shared unique clonotypes was divided by the size of the smaller repertoire. Richness of each repertoire was evaluated using RTK rarefaction, the Chao1 estimator, and Recon v2.1 estimates of unobserved clonotypes. For all TCRbeta clonotypes obtained by the gDNA method from a few donors, generation probabilities were computed with OLGA. The table was pulled from immuneACCESS by TCRdb, which kept in-frame rearrangements only. Such tables lose some clones; where checked, under half of the loss comes from unresolved V genes, and the rest has no known cause. That table furnishes V, J and clone size, whereas the DNA furnished D and trimming. The sample table contains around 2.1 million clones; only one count was recorded for roughly 91% of them. The ten biggest clones cover around 1.7% of the sample.

CD8 naive samples were obtained by positive selection for CCR7 among CD45RO-negative cells, yielding a CD45RA+CCR7+ population from which TemRA cells were excluded. Donors were healthy HIV-negative adults with no recently reported acute infections or vaccinations. Only Caucasian adults living in Nashville, Tennessee, USA were represented among the donors. Blood was obtained by leukapheresis, after which PBMCs were separated by Ficoll-Histopaque density gradient centrifugation and cryopreserved in liquid nitrogen vapor phase. Analytical flow cytometry was used to check the purity and quantity of every magnetically sorted T cell population. From each sorted fraction, genomic DNA was isolated and quantified by UV absorbance on a Nanodrop 2000c. Taken from cysteine to phenylalanine, the CDR3 has 15 residues. Only the CDR3 DNA is retained, 45 bases long and in frame from the first base. V was cut back by 1 base and J by 6 bases, leaving a gap of 15 bases between them. The germline V gene yields SGHAT for CDR1 and FQNNGV for CDR2.

This clone appeared a single time. Its cognate antigen has yet to be identified. Base qualities are not at hand, and no much larger clone is one base apart. The paper's findings and limits, for the study overall: Even with the large sequencing depth, rarefaction of the sorted-subset datasets indicated that sequencing was incomplete. Sampling was limited to blood, and TCR repertoires in tissue likely differ from TCR repertoires in blood. Naive subsets generally had larger estimated clonotype richness than memory subsets did. Around 5.4% of naive CD4, 3.5% of naive CD8, approximately 2% of memory CD4, and roughly 0.4% of memory CD8 clonotypes were shared across four donors. Because the study included only a small number of donors, the genetic and exposure-history diversity represented was limited. Based on pairwise subsampling, the degree of clonotype sharing among donors was expected to be affected by sequencing depth. Compared with non-shared clonotypes, clonotypes shared by all four sorted-subset donors had higher generation probabilities.

This receptor was identified in a man in his late teens or twenties in good health. Some clones in this sample may be carry-over from other donors' samples. The sequence links TRBV11-2 to TRBJ1-2; the D gene is perhaps TRBD1, on 6 matching bases. Source material: naive CD8+ T cells from PBMCs. The cell subset or site label, read with the paper, signifies: CD45RA+CCR7+. The DNA is TGTGCCAGCAGCTTAGGCGGGACAAGCCGAAATGGCTACACCTTC. Its product reads: CASSLGGTSRNGYTF.